The sequence of this T cell receptor (beta chain) was determined in a study of shared clonotypes between healthy human individuals. The V and J ends lost 1 base and 6 bases respectively, with 10 bases between them. Germline V gene lookup returns CDR1 KGHSH and CDR2 LQKENI. The CDR3 extends over 13 amino acids. Sequencing was at deep level. Using immunoSEQ multiplex PCR, the repertoire was profiled, and TCRdb retains in-frame clones only, with some absent. The top ten clones hold roughly 12% of a sample with 450,000 to 500,000 clones, roughly 78% of them seen once. This clonotype originated in a woman in her thirties or forties in good health. Some clones in this sample may be carry-over from other donors' samples. The sequenced sample consisted of PBMCs. V and J are TRBV18 and TRBJ2-7; no definite D call. The CDR3 bases are TGTGCCAGCTCACCACGGGGAATCGCCGAGCAGTACTTC. Translated, it gives CASSPRGIAEQYF.